This passage covers 28 T cell receptor beta chains from one sample sequenced in a study of OX40 agonist ivuxolimab in advanced cancers. Clones were read by immunoSEQ multiplex PCR, and TCRdb kept only the in-frame ones, dropping some. The sample carries fewer than 80,000 clones, around 90% recorded once. The sequencing here drew on CD4+ or CD8+ T cells sorted from blood, taken in a trial of the OX40 agonist ivuxolimab. These receptors were collected from an adult with an advanced solid tumor such as melanoma, head and neck, liver or kidney cancer.

The chain links TRBV13 to TRBJ1-1; 9 nucleotides align to TRBD1. The CDR3 totals 14 residues. Germline CDR1 and CDR2: PRHDT and FYEKMQ (reference sequence). V trimming: 4 bases; J trimming: 4 bases; junction bases outside the gene matches: 4. The CDR3 loop is CASSSQGATTEAFF. In DNA form, the CDR3 reads TGTGCCAGCAGCTCACAGGGGGCGACCACTGAAGCTTTCTTT.

The chain employs TRBV27 and TRBJ2-7; D may match TRBD1 or TRBD2 (5 bases each). Germline V gene sequence: CDR1 MNHEY, CDR2 SMNVEV (reference sequence). CDR3 length equals 14 residues. Trimming stripped 6 bases from V and 1 base from J, with 13 bases between. The CDR3 DNA sequence: TGTGCCAGCAGCCCCGGGACGGATTCCTACGAGCAGTACTTC. This sequence encodes CASSPGTDSYEQYF.

The chain carries TRBV10-3 and TRBJ2-1; no clear D. This CDR3 has 15 amino acids. V lost 3 bases to trimming and J lost 2 bases, with 11 bases between them. Germline CDR1 reads ENHRY; CDR2 reads SYGVKD. CDR3 in DNA: TGTGCCATCAGTGACTCACCCAGCACCTACAATGAGCAGTTCTTC. This sequence encodes CAISDSPSTYNEQFF.

The chain employs TRBV5-1 and TRBJ1-4, with D unresolved. This CDR3 contains 14 residues. The V gene lost 1 base and the J gene lost 6 bases, with 10 bases spanning the gap. Per the germline V gene, CDR1 is SGHRS and CDR2 is YFSETQ. This chain's CDR3 is CASSLSPGYEKLFF. The CDR3 nucleotides are TGCGCCAGCAGCTTGAGTCCGGGGTATGAAAAACTGTTTTTT.

The gene calls are TRBV7-2 and TRBJ1-2; D is unresolved. The CDR3 totals 13 residues. The germline CDR1 and CDR2 sequences are SGHTA and FQGNSA. V lost 0 bases and J 12 bases, leaving 14 bases between the germline ends. The CDR3 DNA follows: TGTGCCAGCAGCTTAGCAGGTGTGGGGTGGGACACCTTC. This codes for CASSLAGVGWDTF. The entire variable domain, with the rest obtained from reference TRBV7-2 and TRBJ1-2, is as follows: GAGVSQSPSNKVTEKGKDVELRCDPISGHTALYWYRQSLGQGLEFLIYFQGNSAPDKSGLPSDRFSAERTGGSVSTLTIQRTQQEDSAVYLCASSLAGVGWDTFGSGTRLTVV.

The chain combines TRBV7-8 with TRBJ1-2, with D perhaps matching TRBD1 (6 bases). Germline CDR1 reads SGHVS; CDR2 reads FQNEAQ. The CDR3 contains 14 residues. Trimming removed 1 base from V and 4 bases from J, with 10 bases in between. CDR3 nucleotide sequence: TGTGCCAGCAGCTTAGGGGGGCGGACCTATGGCTACACCTTC. This sequence encodes CASSLGGRTYGYTF.

The genes are TRBV28 and TRBJ1-4, with D uncertain. The germline V gene encodes CDR1 MDHEN and CDR2 SYDVKM. Deletions cut 1 base from V and 8 bases from J, with 11 bases between. This CDR3 comprises 14 residues. CDR3 region: CASSLYGVREKLFF. The CDR3 region has the DNA TGTGCCAGCAGTTTATATGGGGTACGAGAAAAACTGTTTTTT.

This rearrangement joins TRBV12-5 to TRBJ1-2; D unclear. Between the trimmed V and J ends, which lost 3 bases and 0 bases, there was a span of 8 bases. CDR1 is LGHNT, CDR2 FRNRAP, per germline. This CDR3 contains 14 residues. CDR3 bases: TGTGCTAGTGGTTTTGATTGGTCTAACTATGGCTACACCTTC. Translation gives CASGFDWSNYGYTF.

This clone was seen a single time. The chain couples TRBV28 to TRBJ1-5; D is perhaps TRBD1 (5 bases). The V and J ends lost 8 bases and 0 bases respectively, with 17 bases between them. CDR1 and CDR2 (germline): MDHEN, SYDVKM. The CDR3 runs to 16 residues. CDR3 in amino acids: CASPPSGTVSNQPQHF. CDR3 nucleotide sequence: TGTGCCAGCCCCCCTTCGGGGACGGTTAGCAATCAGCCCCAGCATTTT.

The chain has TRBV7-3 and TRBJ2-3; 12 bases agree with TRBD2. Germline V gene sequence: CDR1 SGHTA, CDR2 FQGTGA. V was pared by 2 bases and J by 6 bases, with 0 bases of the junction left unmatched. The CDR3 spans 14 residues. The CDR3 DNA reads as TGTGCCAGCAGCTTAGGGACTAGCGGGGATACGCAGTATTTT. Its translation: CASSLGTSGDTQYF.

The J gene is TRBJ2-7, the V gene TRBV4-1, with TRBD1 as a possible D gene (5 bases). The germline CDR1 and CDR2 sequences are MGHRA and YSYEKL. Trimming took 3 bases from V and 2 from J, leaving 11 bases between them. The CDR3 is 14 amino acids. The CDR3 reads CASSQGRQTYEQYF. CDR3 nucleotides: TGCGCCAGCAGCCAGGGGCGACAGACCTACGAGCAGTACTTC.

The chain carries TRBV27 and TRBJ2-2; TRBD2 agrees at 11 bases. The CDR3 has 19 residues. In germline, CDR1 is MNHEY, CDR2 SMNVEV (reference sequence). V trimming: 4 bases; J trimming: 0 bases; junction bases outside the gene matches: 10. CDR3 in DNA: TGTGCCAGCAGTTCACAGCCGATAGCGGGGGGGACGAACACCGGGGAGCTGTTTTTT. Its protein product is CASSSQPIAGGTNTGELFF.

Here the CDR3 DNA reads TGTGCCAGCAGAGAACGGGACAGGGGACCGAATTCACCCCTCCACTTT. It specifies CASRERDRGPNSPLHF. J is TRBJ1-6 and V is TRBV28; 10 bases align to TRBD1. The CDR3 spans 16 residues. The junction had 9 bases not matched to a gene; V was cut back by 6 bases and J by 7 bases. Germline CDR1 is MDHEN and CDR2 is SYDVKM. Drawing the rest from reference TRBV28 and TRBJ1-6, the complete variable domain is DVKVTQSSRYLVKRTGEKVFLECVQDMDHENMFWYRQDPGLGLRLIYFSYDVKMKEKGDIPEGYSVSREKKERFSLILESASTNQTSMYLCASRERDRGPNSPLHFGNGTRLTVT.

The rearrangement joins TRBV11-2 to TRBJ1-2; D possibly corresponds to TRBD1 (6 bases). Germline assignment: CDR1 SGHAT and CDR2 FQNNGV. The CDR3 is 15 residues long. Trimming left V 5 bases short and J 7 bases short, with 20 bases between. Here the CDR3 DNA reads TGTGCCAGCAGCCCAAGAGGGGTACAGGGTCTTGGCTACACCTTC. Translation gives CASSPRGVQGLGYTF.

This clone was seen only once. DNA for the CDR3: TGTGCCAGCAGCTTAGCACCGGGACAGGGGTACACCGGGGAGCTGTTTTTT. It specifies CASSLAPGQGYTGELFF. The chain couples TRBV11-2 to TRBJ2-2; the match to TRBD1 covers 10 bases. With V trimmed by 1 base and J by 3 bases, 5 bases remained unmatched. Germline V lookup: CDR1 SGHAT, CDR2 FQNNGV. The CDR3 runs 17 residues.

V gene TRBV7-9 combines with J gene TRBJ1-3; D is perhaps TRBD1 (5 bases). Looked up from germline, CDR1 is SEHNR and CDR2 is FQNEAQ (reference sequence). V dropped 5 bases and J dropped 2 bases, with 16 bases sitting between them. CDR3 length: 16 residues. The CDR3 here is CASSPTQGKTGNTIYF. CDR3 nucleotides: TGTGCCAGCAGCCCAACTCAGGGTAAAACTGGAAACACCATATATTTT.

The rearrangement uses TRBV27 and TRBJ1-5; TRBD1 might be the D (6 bases). Germline V lookup: CDR1 MNHEY, CDR2 SMNVEV (reference sequence). Trimming cost V 6 bases and J 4 bases, with 10 bases left between them. The CDR3 covers 13 residues. Here the CDR3 DNA reads TGTGCCAGCAGCACACAGGGAAATCAGCCCCAGCATTTT. It is translated as CASSTQGNQPQHF.

The chain employs TRBV6-1 and TRBJ2-2; 7 bases line up with TRBD1. Germline-derived CDR1 and CDR2 are MNHNS and SASEGT. The CDR3 runs to 16 residues. Trimming cost V 4 bases and J 5 bases; bases outside gene matches: 10. CDR3 loop: CASSGKAGGRTGELFF. CDR3 nucleotide sequence: TGTGCCAGCAGTGGGAAGGCAGGGGGAAGAACCGGGGAGCTGTTTTTT.

This sequence joins TRBV5-5 and TRBJ1-1; 7 bases line up with TRBD1. The ends lost 4 bases at V and 3 bases at J; junction bases unmatched: 6. This CDR3 has 14 residues. Germline V gene lookup returns CDR1 SGHKS and CDR2 YYEKEE (reference sequence). CDR3 residues: CASSPGQSYTEAFF. The CDR3 DNA follows: TGTGCCAGCAGCCCGGGACAGAGTTACACTGAAGCTTTCTTT.

The chain has TRBV6-5 and TRBJ1-1; D ambiguous. The V gene lost 0 bases and the J gene lost 1 base, with 12 bases spanning the gap. CDR1 and CDR2 (germline): MNHEY, SVGAGI. There are 16 residues in the CDR3. CDR3 DNA sequence: TGTGCCAGCAGTTACTCGAGTAGGCTAGCGAACACTGAAGCTTTCTTT. Protein sequence: CASSYSSRLANTEAFF.

The chain employs TRBV27 and TRBJ2-1; TRBD2 matches at 9 bases. The CDR3 loop spans 17 amino acids. Germline loops: CDR1 MNHEY, CDR2 SMNVEV (reference sequence). The junction had 10 bases not matched to a gene; V was cut back by 4 bases and J by 3 bases. The CDR3 protein is CASSSRLTSGYYNEQFF. CDR3 nucleotides: TGTGCCAGCAGTTCCCGCCTGACTAGCGGATACTACAATGAGCAGTTCTTC.

The chain is built from TRBV27 and TRBJ2-7; 14 bases are shared with TRBD2. J lost 6 bases, V lost 2 bases, and 0 bases had no gene match. CDR1 and CDR2 (germline): MNHEY, SMNVEV (reference sequence). The length of the CDR3 is 14 residues. Here the CDR3 DNA reads TGTGCCAGCAGTTTAGGGACTAGCGGGGGCGAGCAGTACTTC. Protein sequence: CASSLGTSGGEQYF.

The rearrangement uses TRBV30 and TRBJ1-2; 8 bases are shared with TRBD1. The CDR3 consists of 14 residues. V was clipped by 3 bases and J by 5 bases; unmatched bases: 8. The germline CDR1 and CDR2 sequences are GTSNPN and SVGIG (reference sequence). The CDR3 nucleotides are TGTGCCTGGAGGGCCGGGACAGGATCTTATGGCTACACCTTC. It translates to CAWRAGTGSYGYTF. The whole variable domain, filled in from reference TRBV30 and TRBJ1-2, reads SQTIHQWPATLVQPVGSPLSLECTVEGTSNPNLYWYRQAAGRGLQLLFYSVGIGQISSEVPQNLSASRPQDRQFILSSKKLLLSDSGFYLCAWRAGTGSYGYTFGSGTRLTVV.

The chain joins TRBV5-1 to TRBJ2-5; tentative D call: TRBD1 (5 bases). Germline assignment: CDR1 SGHRS and CDR2 YFSETQ. V lost 4 bases to trimming and J lost 2 bases, with 15 bases between them. The CDR3 totals 15 residues. The CDR3 nucleotides read TGCGCCAGCAGCACGGTCCCAGGGCCACAAGAGACCCAGTACTTC. Amino acids: CASSTVPGPQETQYF.

V usage is TRBV11-2 and J usage is TRBJ2-1; 10 positions match TRBD1. This CDR3 spans 16 amino acids. V lost 3 bases and J lost 1; bases outside the gene matches: 3. The germline V gene encodes CDR1 SGHAT and CDR2 FQNNGV. This CDR3 is CASSLGGQGSYNEQFF. As DNA, the CDR3 is TGTGCCAGCAGCTTGGGGGGACAGGGGTCCTACAATGAGCAGTTCTTC.

J is TRBJ1-2 and V is TRBV6-6, with D perhaps TRBD1 (5 bases). V shed 6 bases and J shed 0 bases, with 14 bases lying between them. The CDR3 is 15 amino acids. The V gene's germline CDR1 is MNHNY and CDR2 SVGAGI (reference sequence). The CDR3 loop reads CASRSKGPSNYGYTF. For the CDR3, the DNA is TGTGCCAGCAGAAGCAAGGGACCTTCTAACTATGGCTACACCTTC.

Points on this clone: This CDR3 is also generated by other DNA sequences in the sample. The genes are TRBV7-8 and TRBJ1-5, with unresolved D. The germline V and J ends were trimmed by 1 base and 4 bases, with 8 bases remaining between them. Germline V gives CDR1 SGHVS, CDR2 FQNEAQ. The CDR3 runs 14 residues. The CDR3 sequence: CASSLVGINQPQHF. Here the CDR3 DNA reads TGTGCCAGCAGCTTAGTAGGGATAAATCAGCCCCAGCATTTT.

This clone showed up just a few times. Here the CDR3 reads CASTVGGSSYGYTF. In DNA form, the CDR3 reads TGTGCCAGCACCGTCGGAGGGTCTAGCTATGGCTACACCTTC. The rearrangement uses TRBV6-5 and TRBJ1-2, with D hard to call. The CDR3 length is 14 residues. CDR1 is MNHEY, CDR2 SVGAGI, per germline. The V gene lost 7 bases and the J gene lost 4 bases, with 16 bases spanning the gap.